These 18 T cell receptor beta chains were all obtained from the same sample, sequenced in a study of OX40 agonist ivuxolimab in advanced cancers. The method was immunoSEQ multiplex PCR; TCRdb's version includes in-frame clones alone and lacks a portion of them. The profile shows fewer than 45,000 clones, over 75% of them singletons. The sample consisted of CD4+ or CD8+ T cells sorted from blood, taken in a trial of the OX40 agonist ivuxolimab. These receptors originate from an adult with an advanced solid tumor such as melanoma, head and neck, liver or kidney cancer.

This rearrangement joins TRBV18 to TRBJ2-7, with no clear D. CDR3 size: 14 residues. Trimming took 2 bases from V and 0 from J, leaving 8 bases between them. Germline lookup yields CDR1 KGHSH and CDR2 LQKENI. The CDR3 region is CASSPNGYSYEQYF. The CDR3 nucleotides are TGTGCCAGCTCACCAAACGGTTACTCCTACGAGCAGTACTTC.

The rearrangement links TRBV7-2 to TRBJ2-5; 15 positions match TRBD2. J gave up 4 bases and V 1 base, and 4 bases lay outside the gene matches. The CDR3 contains 17 residues. The germline V gene has CDR1 SGHTA and CDR2 FQGNSA. The CDR3 here is CASSLGTSGGARETQYF. The DNA for the CDR3 is TGTGCCAGCAGCTTAGGGACTAGCGGGGGGGCCAGAGAGACCCAGTACTTC. The full variable domain, rest sourced from reference TRBV7-2 and TRBJ2-5, is GAGVSQSPSNKVTEKGKDVELRCDPISGHTALYWYRQSLGQGLEFLIYFQGNSAPDKSGLPSDRFSAERTGGSVSTLTIQRTQQEDSAVYLCASSLGTSGGARETQYFGPGTRLLVL.

This clone was counted a few times. The chain employs TRBV27 and TRBJ2-2; 8 bases agree with TRBD1. Germline trimming cut 7 bases from V and 5 bases from J; bases unmatched to any gene: 6. The CDR3 is 14 residues long. Germline CDR1 MNHEY, CDR2 SMNVEV (reference sequence). As DNA, the CDR3 is TGTGCCAGCATAAGGACAGGGCGTACCGGGGAGCTGTTTTTT. It encodes CASIRTGRTGELFF.

The rearrangement links TRBV4-2 to TRBJ2-1, with TRBD1 matching over 10 bases. The CDR3 extends over 13 amino acids. V trimming: 4 bases; J trimming: 7 bases; junction bases outside the gene matches: 1. The germline CDR1 and CDR2 sequences are LGHNA and YNFKEQ. In DNA form, the CDR3 reads TGTGCCAGCAGCCGACAGGGGGCAAATGAGCAGTTCTTC. It is translated as CASSRQGANEQFF.

The chain joins TRBV19 to TRBJ2-7; possibly TRBD2 for D (6 bases). CDR1 and CDR2 from the germline V gene are LNHDA and SQIVND (reference sequence). With 10 bases removed from V and 3 bases from J, the gap between germline ends came to 25 bases. The CDR3 runs 16 residues. CDR3 coding DNA: TGTGCCACCCTCGCGTCCGGTAGGGGAGGTAACTACGAGCAGTACTTC. The encoded protein is CATLASGRGGNYEQYF. Combining the CDR3 with reference TRBV19 and TRBJ2-7 gives the whole variable domain DGGITQSPKYLFRKEGQNVTLSCEQNLNHDAMYWYRQDPGQGLRLIYYSQIVNDFQKGDIAEGYSVSREKKESFPLTVTSAQKNPTAFYLCATLASGRGGNYEQYFGPGTRLTVT.

Judged by abundance, this clone is medium-sized. The chain uses TRBV5-1 and TRBJ2-1; 10 positions match TRBD2. Germline CDR1 SGHRS, CDR2 YFSETQ. V was clipped by 1 base and J by 5 bases; unmatched bases: 3. The CDR3 consists of 15 residues. CDR3 DNA: TGCGCCAGCAGCTTGAGCGGGGGGGCCAACAATGAGCAGTTCTTC. Its translation is CASSLSGGANNEQFF.

CDR3 amino acids: CASSHSGGPSTDTQYF. The CDR3 nucleotides are TGCGCCAGCAGCCATTCGGGGGGCCCCAGCACAGATACGCAGTATTTT. The V and J genes are TRBV4-1 and TRBJ2-3; possibly TRBD2 for D (7 bases). The germline V gene has CDR1 MGHRA and CDR2 YSYEKL. This CDR3 spans 16 amino acids. Trimming left V 3 bases short and J 0 bases short, with 13 bases between.

The chain recombines TRBV28 with TRBJ2-1; 8 bases are shared with TRBD1. The CDR3 has 16 residues. Germline-derived CDR1 and CDR2 are MDHEN and SYDVKM. The V segment lost 6 bases and the J segment 6 bases; nucleotides outside the gene matches: 13. Here the CDR3 reads CASSLAPGQATNEQFF. The DNA of the CDR3 is TGTGCCAGCAGCCTTGCCCCGGGACAGGCAACCAATGAGCAGTTCTTC.

Only one count was recorded for this clone. The V call is TRBV28, the J call TRBJ1-4; TRBD1 matches 8 bases. The CDR3 has 15 residues. After removal of 6 bases from V and 6 bases from J, the junction contained 9 bases not matched to a gene. Germline lookup yields CDR1 MDHEN and CDR2 SYDVKM. The CDR3 spells CASSTTGEGYEKLFF. The CDR3 DNA reads TGTGCCAGCAGCACGACAGGGGAGGGATATGAAAAACTGTTTTTT. Full variable domain (missing parts from reference TRBV28 and TRBJ1-4): DVKVTQSSRYLVKRTGEKVFLECVQDMDHENMFWYRQDPGLGLRLIYFSYDVKMKEKGDIPEGYSVSREKKERFSLILESASTNQTSMYLCASSTTGEGYEKLFFGSGTQLSVL.

This clone has only a few counts. The rearrangement joins TRBV4-2 to TRBJ1-1, with D possibly TRBD1 on 5 matching bases. CDR1 is LGHNA and CDR2 is YNFKEQ in the germline V gene. The CDR3 contains 13 residues. Trimming removed 1 base at V and 5 bases at J, with 8 bases between. The CDR3 DNA sequence: TGTGCCAGCAGCCAAGTGGGGGGGACTGAAGCTTTCTTT. Its translation: CASSQVGGTEAFF.

Note on this clone: Distinct nucleotide sequences in the sample also encode this CDR3. The V call is TRBV14, the J call TRBJ1-5; D unresolved. The CDR3 extends over 13 amino acids. Trimming removed 1 base at V and 6 bases at J, with 7 bases between. CDR1 and CDR2 (germline): SGHDN, FVKESK. CDR3 coding DNA: TGTGCCAGCAGCCAAGGGTTCAGTCAGCCCCAGCATTTT. Protein sequence: CASSQGFSQPQHF.

The V gene is TRBV14, the J gene TRBJ1-6; D is unclear. This CDR3 has 14 residues. Germline values: CDR1 SGHDN, CDR2 FVKESK. Trimming cost V 0 bases and J 7 bases, with 7 bases left between them. The DNA of the CDR3 is TGTGCCAGCAGCCAAGAACTCCCGAATTCACCCCTCCACTTT. Protein: CASSQELPNSPLHF.

This chain joins TRBV19 and TRBJ2-7; no reliable D call. The length of the CDR3 is 14 residues. From germline, CDR1 is LNHDA and CDR2 SQIVND (reference sequence). V was clipped by 8 bases and J by 3 bases, with 17 bases between them. CDR3 region: CASSPNPLGYEQYF. In DNA, the CDR3 is TGTGCCAGTTCACCAAATCCCCTGGGCTACGAGCAGTACTTC.

This clone has just a few counts. Other DNA sequences in this sample translate to the same CDR3. V gene TRBV11-2 combines with J gene TRBJ1-2; D is unclear. V dropped 1 base and J dropped 6 bases, with 6 bases sitting between them. The CDR3 is 12 amino acids. Germline values: CDR1 SGHAT, CDR2 FQNNGV. The DNA for the CDR3 is TGTGCCAGCAGCTTAGGCCGGGATGGCTACACCTTC. Translation: CASSLGRDGYTF.

The V and J genes are TRBV7-7 and TRBJ2-5; D is ambiguous. CDR3 size: 14 residues. The germline V gene has CDR1 SSHAT and CDR2 FNYEAQ (reference sequence). With 1 base removed from V and 5 bases from J, the gap between germline ends came to 11 bases. DNA for the CDR3: TGTGCCAGCAGCTTAGTGGGGTTGGGGGAGACCCAGTACTTC. Protein: CASSLVGLGETQYF.

This clone was counted at least ten times. The rearrangement links TRBV25-1 to TRBJ1-1, with D perhaps TRBD1 (5 bases). Germline V gives CDR1 MGHDK, CDR2 SYGVNS. Trimming took off 4 bases at V and 1 base at J, with 13 bases between the two ends. The CDR3 is 15 amino acids. DNA for the CDR3: TGTGCCAGCAGTGCTATCCGGGGGGAGAACACTGAAGCTTTCTTT. It yields the protein CASSAIRGENTEAFF.

The chain carries TRBV5-1 and TRBJ1-1; D unclear. The CDR3 totals 14 residues. Between the trimmed V and J ends, which lost 0 bases and 1 base, there was a span of 7 bases. Germline values: CDR1 SGHRS, CDR2 YFSETQ. The CDR3 nucleotides read TGCGCCAGCAGCTTGGATCGGGGGAACACTGAAGCTTTCTTT. As protein: CASSLDRGNTEAFF.

This chain joins TRBV29-1 and TRBJ1-1, with D perhaps matching TRBD1 (6 bases). The CDR3 is 13 amino acids. V lost 3 bases and J lost 3, with 11 bases in between. Germline V CDR1 and CDR2: SQVTM, ANQGSEA. CDR3 sequence reads: CSVEYRADTEAFF. Written as DNA, the CDR3 is TGCAGCGTTGAGTACAGGGCGGACACTGAAGCTTTCTTT.